This T cell receptor beta chain appears in the sequencing data of a study of cytomegalovirus exposure and HLA in healthy donors. CDR1 is SGHAT and CDR2 is FQNNGV in the germline V gene. Trimming removed 5 bases from V and 0 bases from J, with 11 bases in between. The CDR3 runs to 14 residues. PCR amplification relied on 60 Vbeta primers (plus 13 Jbeta primers). TCRdb's copy holds only in-frame clones and misses some; the assay was immunoSEQ multiplex PCR. The sample has 80,000 to 100,000 clones, approximately 70% seen once. Whole-study results and caveats: Among the CMV-associated chains, a few were confirmed in vitro as specific for CMV antigens.

On this clone: Its target is unknown.

The rearrangement joins TRBV11-2 to TRBJ2-7; the D gene is possibly TRBD1 (5 bases). The receptor comes from a man aged 50-59 years in good health and CMV-seronegative. Sample: PBMCs. CDR3 amino acids: CASSTGHSSYEQYF. CDR3 bases: TGTGCCAGCAGCACCGGACACAGCTCCTACGAGCAGTACTTC.